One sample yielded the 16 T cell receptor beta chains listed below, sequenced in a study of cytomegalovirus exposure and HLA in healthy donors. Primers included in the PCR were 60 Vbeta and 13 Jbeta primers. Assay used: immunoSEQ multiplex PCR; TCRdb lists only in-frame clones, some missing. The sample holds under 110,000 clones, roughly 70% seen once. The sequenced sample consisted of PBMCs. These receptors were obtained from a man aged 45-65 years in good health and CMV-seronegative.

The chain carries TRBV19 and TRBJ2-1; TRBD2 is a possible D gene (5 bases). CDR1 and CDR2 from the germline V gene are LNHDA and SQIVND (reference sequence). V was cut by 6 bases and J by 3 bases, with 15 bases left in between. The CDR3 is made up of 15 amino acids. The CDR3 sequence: CASRGSAGYYNEQFF. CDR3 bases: TGTGCCAGTAGAGGTTCGGCGGGCTACTACAATGAGCAGTTCTTC.

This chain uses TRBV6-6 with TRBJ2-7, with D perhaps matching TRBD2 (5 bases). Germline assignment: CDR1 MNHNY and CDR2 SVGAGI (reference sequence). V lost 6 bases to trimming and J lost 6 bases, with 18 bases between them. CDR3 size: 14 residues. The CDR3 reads CASSSQPGSSEQYF. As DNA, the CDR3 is TGTGCCAGCAGCTCTCAGCCGGGGAGCAGCGAGCAGTACTTC.

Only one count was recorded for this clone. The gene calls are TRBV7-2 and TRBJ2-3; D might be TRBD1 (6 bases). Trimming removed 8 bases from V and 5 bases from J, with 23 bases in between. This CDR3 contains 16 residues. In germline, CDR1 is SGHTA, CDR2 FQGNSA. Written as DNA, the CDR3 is TGTGCCAGCCTGAAGCCGGGACAACGATCACAAGATACGCAGTATTTT. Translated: CASLKPGQRSQDTQYF.

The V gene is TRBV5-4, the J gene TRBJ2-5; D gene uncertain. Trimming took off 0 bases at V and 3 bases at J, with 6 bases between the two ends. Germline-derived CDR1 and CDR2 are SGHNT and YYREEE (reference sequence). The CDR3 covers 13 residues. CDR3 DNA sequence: TGTGCCAGCAGCTTGGGACGGGAAGAGACCCAGTACTTC. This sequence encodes CASSLGREETQYF.

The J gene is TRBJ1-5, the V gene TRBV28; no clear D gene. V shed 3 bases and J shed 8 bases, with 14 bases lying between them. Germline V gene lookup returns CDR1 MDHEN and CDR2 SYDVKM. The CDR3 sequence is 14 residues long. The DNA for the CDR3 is TGTGCCAGCAGTTTTGGGCCAGCAATGGAGCCCCAGCATTTT. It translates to CASSFGPAMEPQHF.

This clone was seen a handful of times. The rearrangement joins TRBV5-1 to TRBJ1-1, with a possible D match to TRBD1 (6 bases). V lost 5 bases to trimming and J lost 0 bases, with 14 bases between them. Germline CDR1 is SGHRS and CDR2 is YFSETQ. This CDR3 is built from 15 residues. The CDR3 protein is CASRPGQNMNTEAFF. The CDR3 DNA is TGCGCCAGCAGGCCCGGACAGAACATGAACACTGAAGCTTTCTTT.

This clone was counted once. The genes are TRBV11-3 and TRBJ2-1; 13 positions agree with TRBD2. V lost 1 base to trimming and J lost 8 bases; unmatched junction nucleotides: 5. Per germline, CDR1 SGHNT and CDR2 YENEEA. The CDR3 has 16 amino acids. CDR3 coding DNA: TGTGCCAGCAGCTTAGCATCGACTAGCGGGGGGTATGAGCAGTTCTTC. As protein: CASSLASTSGGYEQFF.

CDR3 residues: CASAVGQNYEQYF. For the CDR3, the DNA is TGTGCCAGCGCCGTGGGACAGAACTACGAGCAGTACTTC. The chain combines TRBV19 with TRBJ2-7, with TRBD1 matching 7 bases. The CDR3 has 13 residues. Trimming cost V 9 bases and J 3 bases; bases outside gene matches: 8. Germline V CDR1 and CDR2: LNHDA, SQIVND (reference sequence).

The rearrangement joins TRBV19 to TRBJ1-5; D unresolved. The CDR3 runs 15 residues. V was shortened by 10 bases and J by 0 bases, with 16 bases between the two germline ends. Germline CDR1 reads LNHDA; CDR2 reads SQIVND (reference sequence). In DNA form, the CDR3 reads TGTGCCACCGTCACCCCAGGCTATAGCAATCAGCCCCAGCATTTT. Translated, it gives CATVTPGYSNQPQHF.

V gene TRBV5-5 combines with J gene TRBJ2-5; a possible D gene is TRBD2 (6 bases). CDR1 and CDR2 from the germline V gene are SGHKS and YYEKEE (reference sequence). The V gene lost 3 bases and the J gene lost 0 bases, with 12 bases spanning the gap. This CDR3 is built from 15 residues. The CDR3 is CASSYSGLNQETQYF. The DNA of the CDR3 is TGTGCCAGCAGCTACTCCGGACTAAACCAAGAGACCCAGTACTTC.

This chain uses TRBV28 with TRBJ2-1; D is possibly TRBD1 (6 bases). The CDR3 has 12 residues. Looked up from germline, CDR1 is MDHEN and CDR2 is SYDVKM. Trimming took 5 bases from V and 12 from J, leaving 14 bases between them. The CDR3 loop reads CASSGRGGVQFF. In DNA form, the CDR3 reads TGTGCCAGCAGTGGCAGGGGTGGCGTGCAGTTCTTC. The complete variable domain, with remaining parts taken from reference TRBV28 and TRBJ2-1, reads DVKVTQSSRYLVKRTGEKVFLECVQDMDHENMFWYRQDPGLGLRLIYFSYDVKMKEKGDIPEGYSVSREKKERFSLILESASTNQTSMYLCASSGRGGVQFFGPGTRLTVL.

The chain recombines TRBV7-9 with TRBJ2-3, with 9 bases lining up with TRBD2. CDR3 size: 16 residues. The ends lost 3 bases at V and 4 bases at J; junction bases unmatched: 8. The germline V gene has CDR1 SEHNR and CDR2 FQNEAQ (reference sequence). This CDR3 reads CASSFNLAGLADTQYF. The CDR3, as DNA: TGTGCCAGCAGCTTTAACCTAGCGGGATTAGCAGATACGCAGTATTTT.

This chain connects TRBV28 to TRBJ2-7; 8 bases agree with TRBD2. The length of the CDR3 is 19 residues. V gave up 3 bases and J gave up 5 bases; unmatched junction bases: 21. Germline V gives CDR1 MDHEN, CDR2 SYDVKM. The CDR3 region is CASSLMKSSGSPEPDEQYF. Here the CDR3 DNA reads TGTGCCAGCAGTTTGATGAAGTCCAGCGGGAGCCCAGAACCCGACGAGCAGTACTTC.

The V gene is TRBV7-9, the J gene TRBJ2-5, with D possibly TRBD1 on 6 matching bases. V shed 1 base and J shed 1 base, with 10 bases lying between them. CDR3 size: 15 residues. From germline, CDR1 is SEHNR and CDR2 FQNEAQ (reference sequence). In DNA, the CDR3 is TGTGCCAGCAGCTTAGGGGACAAAACCCAAGAGACCCAGTACTTC. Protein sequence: CASSLGDKTQETQYF.

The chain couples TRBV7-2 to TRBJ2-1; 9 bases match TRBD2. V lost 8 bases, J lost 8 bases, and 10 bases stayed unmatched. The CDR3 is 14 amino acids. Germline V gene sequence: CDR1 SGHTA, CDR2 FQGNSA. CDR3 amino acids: CASELAGIGDEQFF. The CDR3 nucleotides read TGTGCCAGCGAACTAGCGGGCATTGGAGATGAGCAGTTCTTC.

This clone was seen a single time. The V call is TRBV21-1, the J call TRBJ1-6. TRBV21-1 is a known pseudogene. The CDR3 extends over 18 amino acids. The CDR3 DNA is TGTGCCAGCAGCAATCATTCAGGGAGGAGCTCCTATAATTCACCCCTCCACTTT. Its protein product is CASSNHSGRSSYNSPLHF.